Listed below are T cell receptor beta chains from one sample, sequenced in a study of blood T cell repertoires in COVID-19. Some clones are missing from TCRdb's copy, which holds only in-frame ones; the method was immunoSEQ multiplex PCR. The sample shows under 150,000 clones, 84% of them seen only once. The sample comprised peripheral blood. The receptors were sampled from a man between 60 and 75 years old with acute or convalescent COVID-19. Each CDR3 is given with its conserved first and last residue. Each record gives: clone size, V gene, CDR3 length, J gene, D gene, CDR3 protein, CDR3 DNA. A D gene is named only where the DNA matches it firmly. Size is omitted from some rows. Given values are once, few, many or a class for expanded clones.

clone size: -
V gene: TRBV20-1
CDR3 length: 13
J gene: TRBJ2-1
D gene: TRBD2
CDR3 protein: CSASLAGHNEQFF
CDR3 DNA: TGCAGTGCTAGTTTAGCGGGACACAATGAGCAGTTCTTC

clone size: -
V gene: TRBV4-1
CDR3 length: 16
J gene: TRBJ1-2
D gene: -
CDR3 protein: CASSQGEGVMGYGYTF
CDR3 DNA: TGCGCCAGCAGCCAAGGGGAGGGGGTGATGGGCTATGGCTACACCTTC

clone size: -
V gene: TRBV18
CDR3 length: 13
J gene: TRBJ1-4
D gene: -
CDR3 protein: CASSGGQNEKLFF
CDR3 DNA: TGTGCCAGCTCCGGAGGGCAGAATGAAAAACTGTTTTTT

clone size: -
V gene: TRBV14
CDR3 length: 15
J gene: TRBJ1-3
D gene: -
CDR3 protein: CASSQGGISGNTIYF
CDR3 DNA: TGTGCCAGCAGCCAGGGAGGGATCTCTGGAAACACCATATATTTT

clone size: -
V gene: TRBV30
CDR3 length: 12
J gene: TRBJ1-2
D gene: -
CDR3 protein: CAWSVMGPGYTF
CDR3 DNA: TGTGCCTGGAGTGTAATGGGGCCTGGCTACACCTTC

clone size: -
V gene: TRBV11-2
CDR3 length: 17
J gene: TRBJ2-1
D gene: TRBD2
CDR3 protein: CASTLSGGAIIYNEQFF
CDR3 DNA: TGTGCCAGCACCCTAAGCGGGGGGGCCATTATATACAATGAGCAGTTCTTC

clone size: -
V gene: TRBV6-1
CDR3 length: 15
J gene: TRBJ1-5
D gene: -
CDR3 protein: CASSEGGAGAQPQHF
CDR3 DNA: TGTGCCAGCAGTGAAGGGGGAGCAGGGGCTCAGCCCCAGCATTTT

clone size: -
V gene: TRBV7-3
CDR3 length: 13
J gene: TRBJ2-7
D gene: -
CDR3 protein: CASSLTRVNEQYF
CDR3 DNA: TGTGCCAGCAGCTTAACGCGGGTCAACGAGCAGTACTTC

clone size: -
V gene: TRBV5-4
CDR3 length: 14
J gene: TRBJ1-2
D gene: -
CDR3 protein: CASSLQGTNYGYTF
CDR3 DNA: TGTGCCAGCAGCTTGCAGGGAACTAACTATGGCTACACCTTC

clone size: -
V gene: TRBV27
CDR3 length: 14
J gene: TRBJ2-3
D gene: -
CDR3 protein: CASSLDRSTDTQYF
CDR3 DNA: TGTGCCAGCAGTTTAGACAGGAGCACAGATACGCAGTATTTT

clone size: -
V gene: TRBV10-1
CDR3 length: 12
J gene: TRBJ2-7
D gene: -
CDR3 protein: CASSDTVYEQYF
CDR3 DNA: TGCGCCAGCAGTGACACGGTGTACGAGCAGTACTTC

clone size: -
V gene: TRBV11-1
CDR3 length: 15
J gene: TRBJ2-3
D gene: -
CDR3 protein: CASSLPPGRTDTQYF
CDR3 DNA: TGTGCCAGCAGCCTACCCCCAGGGAGGACAGATACGCAGTATTTT

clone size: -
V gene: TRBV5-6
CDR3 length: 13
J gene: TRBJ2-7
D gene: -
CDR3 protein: CASSLGGDYEQYF
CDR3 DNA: TGTGCCAGCAGCCTCGGAGGTGACTACGAGCAGTACTTC

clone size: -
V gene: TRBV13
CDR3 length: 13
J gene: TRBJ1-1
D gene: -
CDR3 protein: CASIQGIGTEAFF
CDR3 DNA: TGTGCCAGCATCCAGGGAATAGGCACTGAAGCTTTCTTT

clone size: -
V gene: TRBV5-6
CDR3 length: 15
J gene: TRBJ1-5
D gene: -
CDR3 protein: CASSLGLGGNQPQHF
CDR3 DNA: TGTGCCAGCAGCTTGGGACTAGGTGGCAATCAGCCCCAGCATTTT

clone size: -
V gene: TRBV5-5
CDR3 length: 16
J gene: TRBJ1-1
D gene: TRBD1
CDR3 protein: CASSLWDRSPETGAFF
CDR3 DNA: TGTGCCAGCAGCCTATGGGACAGGTCTCCGGAAACTGGAGCTTTCTTT

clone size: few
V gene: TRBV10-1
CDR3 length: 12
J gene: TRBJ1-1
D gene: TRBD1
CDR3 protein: CASSGTGDEAFF
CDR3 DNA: TGCGCCAGCAGTGGGACAGGCGACGAAGCTTTCTTT

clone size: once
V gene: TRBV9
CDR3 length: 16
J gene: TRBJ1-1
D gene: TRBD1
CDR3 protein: CASSVGTGVRDTEAFF
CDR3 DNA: TGTGCCAGCAGCGTCGGGACAGGGGTTAGGGACACTGAAGCTTTCTTT

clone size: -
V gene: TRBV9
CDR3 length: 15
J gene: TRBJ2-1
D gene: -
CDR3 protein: CASSVDGAPYNEQFF
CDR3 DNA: TGTGCCAGCAGCGTAGATGGGGCCCCCTACAATGAGCAGTTCTTC

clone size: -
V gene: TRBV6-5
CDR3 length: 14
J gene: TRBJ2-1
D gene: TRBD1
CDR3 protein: CASTVQGSYNEQFF
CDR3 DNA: TGTGCCAGCACCGTACAGGGGTCCTACAATGAGCAGTTCTTC

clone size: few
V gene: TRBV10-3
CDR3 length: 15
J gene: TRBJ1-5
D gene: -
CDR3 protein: CAISESMQANQPQHF
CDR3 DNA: TGTGCCATCAGTGAGTCGATGCAGGCCAATCAGCCCCAGCATTTT

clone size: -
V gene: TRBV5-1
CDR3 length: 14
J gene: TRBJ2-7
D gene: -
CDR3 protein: CASSFGAGTYEQYF
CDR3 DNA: TGCGCCAGCAGCTTTGGGGCAGGGACCTACGAGCAGTACTTC

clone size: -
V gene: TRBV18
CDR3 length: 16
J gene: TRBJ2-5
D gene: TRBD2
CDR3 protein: CASSPRGTSKQETQYF
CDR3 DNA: TGTGCCAGCTCACCACGGGGGACTAGCAAACAAGAGACCCAGTACTTC

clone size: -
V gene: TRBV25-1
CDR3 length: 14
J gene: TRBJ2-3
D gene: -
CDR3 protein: CASSAGDLADTQYF
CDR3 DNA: TGTGCCAGCAGTGCAGGGGACCTCGCAGATACGCAGTATTTT

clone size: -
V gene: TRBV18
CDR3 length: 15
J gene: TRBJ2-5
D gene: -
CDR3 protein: CASSPRRGNGETQYF
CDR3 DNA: TGTGCCAGCTCACCACGTAGGGGAAACGGAGAGACCCAGTACTTC

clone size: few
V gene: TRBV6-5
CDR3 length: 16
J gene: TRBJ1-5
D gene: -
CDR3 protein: CASSYVPGYSNQPQHF
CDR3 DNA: TGTGCCAGCAGTTATGTTCCAGGGTATAGCAATCAGCCCCAGCATTTT

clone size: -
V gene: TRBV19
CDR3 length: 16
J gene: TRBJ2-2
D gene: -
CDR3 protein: CASSIVPGAHRRELFF
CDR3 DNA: TGTGCCAGTAGTATAGTGCCTGGGGCACATAGGAGGGAGCTGTTTTTT

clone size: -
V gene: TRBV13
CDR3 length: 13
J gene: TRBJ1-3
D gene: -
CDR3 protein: CASTVNSGNTIYF
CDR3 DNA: TGTGCCAGCACGGTAAACTCTGGAAACACCATATATTTT

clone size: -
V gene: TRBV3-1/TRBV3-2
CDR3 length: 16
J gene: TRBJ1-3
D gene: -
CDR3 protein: CASSPPAAGAGNTIYF
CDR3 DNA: TGTGCCAGCAGCCCGCCGGCTGCAGGGGCTGGAAACACCATATATTTT

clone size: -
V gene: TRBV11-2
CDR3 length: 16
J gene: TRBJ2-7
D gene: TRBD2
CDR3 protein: CASSLGGWSQGYEQYF
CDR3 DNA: TGTGCCAGCAGCTTGGGGGGGTGGAGCCAAGGTTACGAGCAGTACTTC

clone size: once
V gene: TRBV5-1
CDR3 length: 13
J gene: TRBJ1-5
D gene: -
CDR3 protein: CASRKGRDQPQHF
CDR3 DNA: TGCGCCAGCAGGAAAGGGAGAGATCAGCCCCAGCATTTT

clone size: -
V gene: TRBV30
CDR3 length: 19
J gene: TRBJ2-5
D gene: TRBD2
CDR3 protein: CAWSVGGTSGRDYQETQYF
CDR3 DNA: TGTGCCTGGAGTGTGGGGGGGACTAGCGGGAGAGATTACCAAGAGACCCAGTACTTC

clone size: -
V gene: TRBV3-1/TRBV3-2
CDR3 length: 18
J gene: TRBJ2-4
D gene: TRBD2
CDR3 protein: CASSQEVRTSGGRNIQYF
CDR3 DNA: TGTGCCAGCAGCCAAGAGGTTCGGACTAGCGGGGGGAGGAACATTCAGTACTTC

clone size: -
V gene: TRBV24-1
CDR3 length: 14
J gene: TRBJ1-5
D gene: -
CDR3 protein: CATSAHRVDQPQHF
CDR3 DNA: TGTGCCACCAGTGCGCACAGGGTGGATCAGCCCCAGCATTTT

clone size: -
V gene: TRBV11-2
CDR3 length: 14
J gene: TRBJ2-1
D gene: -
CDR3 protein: CASSLGHQADEQFF
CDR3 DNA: TGTGCCAGCAGCTTGGGACACCAGGCGGATGAGCAGTTCTTC

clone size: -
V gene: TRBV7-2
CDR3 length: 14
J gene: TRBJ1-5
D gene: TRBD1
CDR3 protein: CASSLWTGDQPQHF
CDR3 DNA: TGTGCCAGCAGCTTATGGACAGGGGACCAGCCCCAGCATTTT

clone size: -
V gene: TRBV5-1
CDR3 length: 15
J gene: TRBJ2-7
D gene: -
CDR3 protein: CASSPDGGASYEQYF
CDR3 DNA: TGCGCCAGCTCCCCGGATGGGGGGGCCTCCTACGAGCAGTACTTC

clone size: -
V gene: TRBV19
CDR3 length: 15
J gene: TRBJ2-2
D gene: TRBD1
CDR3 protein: CASSLGQGAPGELFF
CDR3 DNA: TGTGCCAGTAGTCTGGGACAGGGGGCTCCCGGGGAGCTGTTTTTT

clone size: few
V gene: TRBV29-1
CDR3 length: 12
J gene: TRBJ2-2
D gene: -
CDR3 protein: CSVLGGTGELFF
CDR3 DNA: TGCAGCGTTTTAGGGGGCACCGGGGAGCTGTTTTTT

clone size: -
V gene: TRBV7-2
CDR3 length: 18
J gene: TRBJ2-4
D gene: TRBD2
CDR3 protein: CASSLSAGGLSAKNIQYF
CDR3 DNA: TGTGCCAGCAGCTTATCGGCGGGGGGGCTGTCGGCCAAAAACATTCAGTACTTC

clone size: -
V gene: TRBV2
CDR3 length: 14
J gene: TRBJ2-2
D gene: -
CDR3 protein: CASSGFRNTGELFF
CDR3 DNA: TGTGCCAGCAGTGGGTTCAGAAACACCGGGGAGCTGTTTTTT

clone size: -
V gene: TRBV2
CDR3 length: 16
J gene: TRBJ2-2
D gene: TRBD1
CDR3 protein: CASSVTGQRNTGELFF
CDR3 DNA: TGTGCCAGCAGTGTAACGGGACAGCGGAACACCGGGGAGCTGTTTTTT

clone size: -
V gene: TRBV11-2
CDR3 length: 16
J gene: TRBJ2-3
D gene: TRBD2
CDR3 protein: CASSLLAGTSTDTQYF
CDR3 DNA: TGTGCCAGCAGCTTACTAGCGGGGACTAGCACAGATACGCAGTATTTT

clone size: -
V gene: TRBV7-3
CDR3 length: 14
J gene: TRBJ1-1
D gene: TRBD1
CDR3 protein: CASSPHAGGTEAFF
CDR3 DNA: TGTGCCAGCAGCCCGCACGCAGGGGGCACTGAAGCTTTCTTT